This T cell receptor beta chain was documented in a study of T-cell memory formation after mild COVID-19. Study-wide results and limits: CM and EM subsets held most contracting CD4+ clones; EMRA held CD8+ ones. Whereas later expanders leaned CD4+, clones contracting day 15 to 85 showed a balanced CD4/CD8 makeup.

5'RACE primed at constant segments yielded TCR alpha and TCR beta cDNA libraries bearing sample barcodes and UMIs. TCRdb analysed the 5' RACE reads with MiXCR anew, one entry per CDR3 protein. The data contain about 250,000 distinct CDR3 sequences, 15% of them singletons. This clonotype turned up a few times. What it binds is not known. Germline lookup yields CDR1 SGHTA and CDR2 FQGTGA. V gave up 0 bases and J gave up 10 bases, with 7 bases separating them. This CDR3 is built from 12 residues. V usage is TRBV7-3 and J usage is TRBJ2-1; D remains ambiguous. The sample comprised PBMCs or a T cell subset sorted from them (not recorded which). The TCR sequence derives from an adult woman who had mild COVID-19 (a few samples of this study predate the infection). Cell type and time point are not known. The DNA for the CDR3 is TGTGCCAGCAGCTTAACACCGAACGAGCAGTTCTTC. Its translation is CASSLTPNEQFF.